The T cell receptor (beta chain) under discussion was sequenced for a study of technical replicates of blood from a handful of donors listed by TCRdb under 2017. Between the V and J ends, shortened by 5 bases and 3 bases respectively, the junction contains 20 bases. For CDR1 and CDR2, the germline V gene (reference sequence) lists MNHEY and SMNVEV. Including cysteine and phenylalanine, the CDR3 has 17 amino acids. The only DNA kept is the CDR3, 51 bases in frame from the first base. Receptors were amplified or captured by the immunoSEQ multiplex PCR assay. In its TCRdb copy, this immuneACCESS table keeps in-frame sequences only and misses some clones. Where compared with another copy, unresolved V genes explain less than half of these, and the others have no known cause. The sample contains around 85,000 clones, about 94% of them found a single time. 0.2% to 0.3% of the sample rests with the top ten.

In regard to this clone: Its specific antigen is unknown. No base quality values were provided; no much bigger clone lies one nucleotide off.

The chain couples TRBV27 to TRBJ2-1; matching of 6 bases hints at TRBD2 as the D gene. Specimen: T cells isolated from PBMCs. The TCR originated in a human donor in good health. The CDR3 loop reads CASSPPPDWGDYNEQFF. The nucleotide sequence reads as follows: TGTGCCAGCAGTCCACCCCCGGATTGGGGGGACTACAATGAGCAGTTCTTC.